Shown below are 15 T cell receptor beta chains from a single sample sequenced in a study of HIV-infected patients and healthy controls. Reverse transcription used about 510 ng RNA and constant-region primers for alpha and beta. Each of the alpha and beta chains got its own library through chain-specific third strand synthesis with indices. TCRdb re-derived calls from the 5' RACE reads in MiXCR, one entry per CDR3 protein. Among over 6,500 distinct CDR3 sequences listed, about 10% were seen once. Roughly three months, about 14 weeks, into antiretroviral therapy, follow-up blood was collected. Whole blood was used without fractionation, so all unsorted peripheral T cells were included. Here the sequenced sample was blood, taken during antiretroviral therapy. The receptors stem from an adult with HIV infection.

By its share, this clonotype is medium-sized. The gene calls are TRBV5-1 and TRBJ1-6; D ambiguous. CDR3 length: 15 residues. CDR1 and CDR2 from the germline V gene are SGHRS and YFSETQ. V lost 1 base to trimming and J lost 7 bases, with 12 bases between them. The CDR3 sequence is CASSLPNRENSPLHF. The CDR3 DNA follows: TGCGCCAGCAGCTTGCCAAACCGGGAGAATTCACCCCTCCACTTT.

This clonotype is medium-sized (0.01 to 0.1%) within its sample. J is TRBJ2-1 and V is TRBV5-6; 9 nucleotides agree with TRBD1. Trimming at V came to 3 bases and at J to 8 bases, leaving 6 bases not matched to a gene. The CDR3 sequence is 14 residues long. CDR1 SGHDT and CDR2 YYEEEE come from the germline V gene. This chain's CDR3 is CASSSLTGGDEQFF. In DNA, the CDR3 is TGTGCCAGCAGCTCTTTGACAGGGGGTGATGAGCAGTTCTTC.

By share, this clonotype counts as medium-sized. The DNA of the CDR3 is TGTGCCAGCTCACCGCAACAAGGAAGAACTAATGAAAAACTGTTTTTT. Its translation is CASSPQQGRTNEKLFF. The chain couples TRBV18 to TRBJ1-4; D call uncertain. V gave up 3 bases and J gave up 1 base, with 12 bases separating them. The CDR3 has 16 residues. The germline V gene encodes CDR1 KGHSH and CDR2 LQKENI.

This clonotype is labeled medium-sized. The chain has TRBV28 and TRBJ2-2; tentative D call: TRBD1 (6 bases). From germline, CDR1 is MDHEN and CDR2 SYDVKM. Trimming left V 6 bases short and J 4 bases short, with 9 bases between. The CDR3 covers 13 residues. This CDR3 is CASSLRGTGELFF. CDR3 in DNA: TGTGCCAGCAGCCTCAGGGGCACCGGGGAGCTGTTTTTT.

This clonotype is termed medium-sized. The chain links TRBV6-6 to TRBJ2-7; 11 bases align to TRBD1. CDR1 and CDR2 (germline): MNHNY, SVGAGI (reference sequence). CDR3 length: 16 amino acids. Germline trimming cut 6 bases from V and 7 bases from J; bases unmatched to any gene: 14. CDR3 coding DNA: TGTGCCAGCAGCACCACCTCCCGGGACAGGGGGTTGGAGCAGTACTTC. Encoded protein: CASSTTSRDRGLEQYF.

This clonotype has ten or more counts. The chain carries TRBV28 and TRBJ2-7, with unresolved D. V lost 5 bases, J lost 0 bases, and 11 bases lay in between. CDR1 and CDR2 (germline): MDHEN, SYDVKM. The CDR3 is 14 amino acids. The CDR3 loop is CASSGLYGSYEQYF. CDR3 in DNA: TGTGCCAGCAGTGGATTGTACGGCTCCTACGAGCAGTACTTC.

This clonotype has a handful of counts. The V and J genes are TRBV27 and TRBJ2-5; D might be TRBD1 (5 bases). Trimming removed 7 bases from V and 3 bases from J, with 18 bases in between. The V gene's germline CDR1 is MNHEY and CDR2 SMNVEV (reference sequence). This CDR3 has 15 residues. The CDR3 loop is CASKLLGTGKETQYF. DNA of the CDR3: TGTGCCAGCAAGCTATTGGGTACAGGCAAAGAGACCCAGTACTTC.

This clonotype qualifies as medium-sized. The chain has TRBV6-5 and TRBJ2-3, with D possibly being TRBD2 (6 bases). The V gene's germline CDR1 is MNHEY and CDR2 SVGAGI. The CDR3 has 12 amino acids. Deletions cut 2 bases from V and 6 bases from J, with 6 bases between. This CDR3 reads CASSYRGDTQYF. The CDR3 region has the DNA TGTGCCAGCAGTTACCGGGGGGATACGCAGTATTTT.

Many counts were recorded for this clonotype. The CDR3 DNA sequence: TGTGCCAGCAGCCAAGTGACAGGGGGGTATTTCGGGGCCAACGTCCTGACTTTC. Its translation is CASSQVTGGYFGANVLTF. The rearrangement links TRBV14 to TRBJ2-6, with 9 nucleotides matching TRBD1. The CDR3 is 18 residues long. J was trimmed by 4 bases and V by 1 base; bases with no gene match: 8. The germline V gene has CDR1 SGHDN and CDR2 FVKESK.

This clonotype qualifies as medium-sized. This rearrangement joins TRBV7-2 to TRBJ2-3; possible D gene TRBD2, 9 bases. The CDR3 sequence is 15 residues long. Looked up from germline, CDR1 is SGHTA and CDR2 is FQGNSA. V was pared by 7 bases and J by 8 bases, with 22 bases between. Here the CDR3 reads CASTGGGGAPGTQYF. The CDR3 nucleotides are TGTGCCAGCACAGGGGGCGGGGGGGCCCCCGGTACGCAGTATTTT.

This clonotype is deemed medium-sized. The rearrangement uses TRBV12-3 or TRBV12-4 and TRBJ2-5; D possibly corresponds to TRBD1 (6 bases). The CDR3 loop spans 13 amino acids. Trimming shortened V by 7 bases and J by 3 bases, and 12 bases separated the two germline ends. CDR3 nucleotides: TGTGCCAGCACCCCCGGACAGAAAGAGACCCAGTACTTC. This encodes CASTPGQKETQYF.

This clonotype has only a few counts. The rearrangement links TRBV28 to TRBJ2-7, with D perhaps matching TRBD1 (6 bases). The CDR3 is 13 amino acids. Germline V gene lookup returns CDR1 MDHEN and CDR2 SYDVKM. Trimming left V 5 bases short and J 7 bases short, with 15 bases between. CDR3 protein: CASSQGPLGEQYF. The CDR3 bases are TGTGCCAGCAGTCAGGGGCCCCTGGGGGAGCAGTACTTC.

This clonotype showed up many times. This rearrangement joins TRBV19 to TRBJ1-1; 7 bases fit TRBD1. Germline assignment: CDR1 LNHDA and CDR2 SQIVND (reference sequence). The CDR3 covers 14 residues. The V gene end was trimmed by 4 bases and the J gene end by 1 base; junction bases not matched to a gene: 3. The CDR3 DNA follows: TGTGCCAGTAGTACCTGGACAGGGAACACTGAAGCTTTCTTT. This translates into CASSTWTGNTEAFF.

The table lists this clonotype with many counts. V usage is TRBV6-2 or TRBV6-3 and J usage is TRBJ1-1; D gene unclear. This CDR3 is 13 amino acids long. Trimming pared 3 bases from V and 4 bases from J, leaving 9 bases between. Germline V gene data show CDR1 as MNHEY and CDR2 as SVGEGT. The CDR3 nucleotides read TGTGCCAGCAGTTATATAGGGCTCACTGAAGCTTTCTTT. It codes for CASSYIGLTEAFF.

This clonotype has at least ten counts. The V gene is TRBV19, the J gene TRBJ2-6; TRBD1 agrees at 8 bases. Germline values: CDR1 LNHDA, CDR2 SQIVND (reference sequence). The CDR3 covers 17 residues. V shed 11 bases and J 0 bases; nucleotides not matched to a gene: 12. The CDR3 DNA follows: TGTGCCGTACGCAGGGGGCCGCTACACTCTGGGGCCAACGTCCTGACTTTC. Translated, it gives CAVRRGPLHSGANVLTF. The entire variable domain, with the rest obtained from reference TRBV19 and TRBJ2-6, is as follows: DGGITQSPKYLFRKEGQNVTLSCEQNLNHDAMYWYRQDPGQGLRLIYYSQIVNDFQKGDIAEGYSVSREKKESFPLTVTSAQKNPTAFYLCAVRRGPLHSGANVLTFGAGSRLTVL.